This T cell receptor beta chain was recorded in a study of blood T cell repertoires in COVID-19. For the study at large: Sites in the United States, Italy and Spain provided acute and convalescent COVID-19 samples. The cDNA or gDNA used as material had been derived from T cells, B-cell-depleted T cells, or PBMCs.

CDR3 length: 14 residues. The germline V gene has CDR1 SGHRS and CDR2 YFSETQ. Concerning this clone itself: The junction shows a germline mismatch at one end, possibly a read error.

Original processing methods: Using reference gene primer amplification, nucleated cell counts were estimated. This table comes from immunoSEQ multiplex PCR, and its TCRdb copy is limited to in-frame clones, with some not included. That table is the source of V, J and clone size, and D and trimming were worked out from the DNA. The sample has hundreds of thousands of clones; around 89% are singletons. Sequencing input: peripheral blood. This receptor was identified in a middle-aged man with acute or convalescent COVID-19. The rearrangement joins TRBV5-1 to TRBJ1-2; possible D gene TRBD1, 5 bases. CDR3 bases: TGCGCCAGCACCTTGATTTGGGGCAGGGATGGCTACACCTTC. It specifies CASTLIWGRDGYTF.